This TCR beta chain was captured in a study of T-cell memory formation after mild COVID-19. Study as a whole: Largely, TCR clusters stayed within a single donor.

Overall study results and limits: Contracting clones localized mainly to CM and EM when CD4+ and mainly to EMRA when CD8+.

TCRdb passed the 5' RACE reads through MiXCR, listing each CDR3 protein once. The data hold more than 120,000 distinct CDR3 sequences, with 15% to 20% observed a single time. Points on this clonotype: Its antigen is currently unknown.

The receptor's source is an adult woman who had mild COVID-19 (a few samples of this study predate the infection). Cell type and time point are not known. The specimen sequenced was PBMCs or a T cell subset sorted from them (not recorded which).

DNA of the CDR3: TGTGCCACCAGTGATTTCAACGAGCAGTACTTC. This encodes CATSDFNEQYF. This chain uses TRBV24-1 with TRBJ2-7; D call uncertain. The germline CDR1 and CDR2 sequences are KGHDR and SFDVKD. The CDR3 is 11 residues long. Trimming left V 1 base short and J 5 bases short, with 2 bases between.